The 9 T cell receptor beta chains below all came from one sample that was sequenced in a study of cytomegalovirus exposure and HLA in healthy donors. Both 60 Vbeta primers and 13 Jbeta primers went into the PCR. TCRdb keeps only in-frame clones here, not all; method: immunoSEQ multiplex PCR. The data hold around 180,000 clones, with approximately 80% observed a single time. Sequenced sample: PBMCs. The receptors here all came from a boy aged 2-15 years in good health and CMV-seronegative.

The V and J genes are TRBV5-6 and TRBJ2-7; D is possibly TRBD2 (6 bases). The CDR3 is 12 residues long. The germline V gene has CDR1 SGHDT and CDR2 YYEEEE. V lost 3 bases to trimming and J lost 3 bases, with 7 bases between them. The CDR3 DNA is TGTGCCAGCAGCTCGGGAGTCTACGAGCAGTACTTC. Translated: CASSSGVYEQYF. Based on the CDR3 plus reference TRBV5-6 and TRBJ2-7, the full variable domain is DAGVTQSPTHLIKTRGQQVTLRCSPKSGHDTVSWYQQALGQGPQFIFQYYEEEERQRGNFPDRFSGHQFPNYSSELNVNALLLGDSALYLCASSSGVYEQYFGPGTRLTVT.

The genes are TRBV30 and TRBJ2-7, with a tentative D call TRBD1 (6 bases). Germline lookup yields CDR1 GTSNPN and CDR2 SVGIG (reference sequence). Trimming pared 0 bases from V and 0 bases from J, leaving 15 bases between. The CDR3 has 16 residues. The CDR3 bases are TGTGCCTGGAGTGTGTTTGAGAGGACAGCCTCCTACGAGCAGTACTTC. Translated: CAWSVFERTASYEQYF.

The chain has TRBV9 and TRBJ2-3; D may be TRBD2 (5 bases). V lost 1 base, J lost 5 bases, and 8 bases lay in between. CDR1 SGDLS and CDR2 YYNGEE come from the germline V gene. This CDR3 has 13 residues. The CDR3 coding sequence is TGTGCCAGCAGCGTAAGCGGTAAAGATACGCAGTATTTT. Protein: CASSVSGKDTQYF.

The chain combines TRBV7-8 with TRBJ1-6; no definite D call. Trimming stripped 2 bases from V and 10 bases from J, with 3 bases between. Germline CDR1 and CDR2: SGHVS and FQNEAQ. The CDR3 covers 11 residues. The CDR3 loop is CASSLSSPLHF. DNA of the CDR3: TGTGCCAGCAGCTTAAGCTCACCCCTCCACTTT.

V is TRBV6-5 and J is TRBJ1-1; weak D call: TRBD1 (6 bases). V lost 6 bases to trimming and J lost 1 base, with 9 bases between them. This CDR3 is 13 amino acids long. Germline CDR1 is MNHEY and CDR2 is SVGAGI. The CDR3 region has the DNA TGTGCCAGCAGAAAGACAGGGAACACTGAAGCTTTCTTT. Translated, it gives CASRKTGNTEAFF.

V is TRBV7-8 and J is TRBJ1-2; D gene uncertain. The CDR3 extends over 10 amino acids. V lost 11 bases, J lost 6 bases, and 10 bases lay in between. Per germline, CDR1 SGHVS and CDR2 FQNEAQ. Here the CDR3 reads CAGNRNGYTF. The CDR3 coding sequence is TGTGCCGGCAATAGAAATGGCTACACCTTC.

This rearrangement joins TRBV6-1 to TRBJ2-1, with TRBD2 matching over 9 bases. The CDR3 has 16 residues. Trimming cost V 3 bases and J 7 bases; bases outside gene matches: 10. Germline V gene sequence: CDR1 MNHNS, CDR2 SASEGT. This CDR3 is CASSDFSSGKRNEQFF. The CDR3 DNA is TGTGCCAGCAGTGACTTTTCTAGCGGGAAGAGGAATGAGCAGTTCTTC.

The V and J genes are TRBV2 and TRBJ2-5; possibly TRBD2 for D (7 bases). The CDR3 has 13 residues. CDR1 is SNHLY, CDR2 FYNNEI, per germline. Trimming pared 7 bases from V and 5 bases from J, leaving 14 bases between. This CDR3 is CASKGGVRETQYF. The CDR3 nucleotides read TGTGCCAGCAAGGGGGGGGTACGGGAGACCCAGTACTTC.

The rearrangement joins TRBV12-1 to TRBJ1-5; TRBD1 is taken as the D call from the table, unchecked against the DNA. TRBV12-1 constitutes a pseudogene. The CDR3 has 17 amino acids. CDR3 region: CASSFARGHWRNQPQHF. The CDR3 bases are TGTGCCAGCAGCTTTGCCAGGGGGCATTGGCGCAATCAGCCCCAGCATTTT.